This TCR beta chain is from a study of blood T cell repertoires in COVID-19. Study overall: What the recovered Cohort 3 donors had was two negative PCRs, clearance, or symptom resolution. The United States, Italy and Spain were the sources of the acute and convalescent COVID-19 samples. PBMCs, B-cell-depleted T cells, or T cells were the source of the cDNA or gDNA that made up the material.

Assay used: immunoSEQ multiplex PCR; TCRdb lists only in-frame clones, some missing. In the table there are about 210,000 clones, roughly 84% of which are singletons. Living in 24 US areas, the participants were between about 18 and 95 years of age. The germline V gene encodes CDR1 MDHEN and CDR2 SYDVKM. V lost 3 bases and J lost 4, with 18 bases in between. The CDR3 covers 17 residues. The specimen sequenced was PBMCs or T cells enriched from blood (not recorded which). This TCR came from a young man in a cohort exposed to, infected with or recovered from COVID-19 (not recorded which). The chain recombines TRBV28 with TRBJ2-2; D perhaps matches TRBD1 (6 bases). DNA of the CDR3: TGTGCCAGCAGTTTGGGTACAGGGACCCTTGGCACCGGGGAGCTGTTTTTT. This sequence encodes CASSLGTGTLGTGELFF. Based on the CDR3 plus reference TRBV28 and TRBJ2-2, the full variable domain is DVKVTQSSRYLVKRTGEKVFLECVQDMDHENMFWYRQDPGLGLRLIYFSYDVKMKEKGDIPEGYSVSREKKERFSLILESASTNQTSMYLCASSLGTGTLGTGELFFGEGSRLTVL.